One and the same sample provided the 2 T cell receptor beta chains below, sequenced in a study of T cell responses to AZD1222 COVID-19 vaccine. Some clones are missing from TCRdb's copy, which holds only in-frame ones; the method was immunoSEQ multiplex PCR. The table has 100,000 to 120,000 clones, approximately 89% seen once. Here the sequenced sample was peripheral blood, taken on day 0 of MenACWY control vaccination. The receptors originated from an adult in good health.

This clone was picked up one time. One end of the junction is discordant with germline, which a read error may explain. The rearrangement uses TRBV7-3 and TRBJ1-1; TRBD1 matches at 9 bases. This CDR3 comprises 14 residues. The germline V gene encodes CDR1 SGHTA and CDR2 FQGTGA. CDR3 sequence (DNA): TGTGCCAGCAGCCCCGGGACAGGGAACACTAAAGCTTTCTTT. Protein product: CASSPGTGNTKAFF.

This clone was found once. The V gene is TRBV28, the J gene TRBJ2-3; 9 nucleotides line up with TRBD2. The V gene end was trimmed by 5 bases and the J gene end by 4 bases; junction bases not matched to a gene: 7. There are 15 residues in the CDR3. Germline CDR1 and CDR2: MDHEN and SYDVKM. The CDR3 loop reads CASSGAAGGADTQYF. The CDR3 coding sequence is TGTGCCAGCAGTGGGGCAGCGGGGGGAGCAGATACGCAGTATTTT.